A single sample gave rise to the 5 T cell receptor beta chains below, sequenced in a study of blood T cell repertoires in COVID-19. Measured with immunoSEQ multiplex PCR; TCRdb has only the in-frame clones, and not every one. Among around 220,000 clones listed, 75% to 95% were seen once. Sequencing used PBMCs or T cells enriched from blood (not recorded which). The receptors here all came from a woman between 18 and 29 years old who had recovered from COVID-19.

The chain has TRBV11-2 and TRBJ2-3, with D possibly TRBD1 on 5 matching bases. CDR1 is SGHAT, CDR2 FQNNGV, per germline. The CDR3 contains 15 residues. Trimming removed 5 bases at V and 4 bases at J, with 16 bases between. CDR3 loop: CASSQGVSKADTQYF. CDR3 coding DNA: TGTGCCAGCAGCCAGGGTGTTAGCAAGGCAGATACGCAGTATTTT.

The rearrangement joins TRBV18 to TRBJ2-4; TRBD2 is a possible D gene (5 bases). The CDR3 length is 15 residues. Trimming took 4 bases from V and 5 from J, leaving 15 bases between them. Germline V lookup: CDR1 KGHSH, CDR2 LQKENI. CDR3 residues: CASSRGPWEQNIQYF. The CDR3 DNA is TGTGCCAGCTCACGCGGACCATGGGAGCAAAACATTCAGTACTTC.

This clone showed up just a few times. The genes are TRBV27 and TRBJ2-1; 8 bases are a match to TRBD2. The germline gives CDR1 MNHEY, CDR2 SMNVEV (reference sequence). The CDR3 is 16 amino acids. Losses at the gene ends were 1 base for V and 7 bases for J; bases not matched to a gene: 9. The CDR3 coding sequence is TGTGCCAGCAGTTTATTAACGGGAGGGCCTTGGAATGAGCAGTTCTTC. Protein sequence: CASSLLTGGPWNEQFF.

The chain carries TRBV6-5 and TRBJ2-2; TRBD2 agrees at 7 bases. CDR3 length: 14 residues. Germline values: CDR1 MNHEY, CDR2 SVGAGI. Trimming removed 1 base from V and 7 bases from J; junction bases left unmatched: 3. The CDR3 DNA reads TGTGCCAGCAGTTACTTTGGGGGGGACGGGGAGCTGTTTTTT. This gives the protein CASSYFGGDGELFF.

The rearrangement links TRBV14 to TRBJ1-2; D unclear. V shed 0 bases and J shed 5 bases, with 16 bases lying between them. Germline V lookup: CDR1 SGHDN, CDR2 FVKESK. The CDR3 has 16 amino acids. The CDR3 reads CASSQDHVEARYGYTF. The CDR3 DNA reads TGTGCCAGCAGCCAAGATCACGTAGAGGCCAGATATGGCTACACCTTC. Full variable domain (rest looked up from reference TRBV14 and TRBJ1-2): EAGVTQFPSHSVIEKGQTVTLRCDPISGHDNLYWYRRVMGKEIKFLLHFVKESKQDESGMPNNRFLAERTGGTYSTLKVQPAELEDSGVYFCASSQDHVEARYGYTFGSGTRLTVV.